This T cell receptor beta chain stems from a study of cytomegalovirus exposure and HLA in healthy donors. PCR amplification relied on 60 Vbeta primers (plus 13 Jbeta primers). Profiling relied on immunoSEQ multiplex PCR, and the TCRdb table lists in-frame clones only, not all of them. Among about 170,000 clones listed, roughly 80% were seen once. Trimming shortened V by 2 bases and J by 4 bases, and 16 bases separated the two germline ends. This CDR3 region has 16 residues. Germline V lookup: CDR1 MGHDK, CDR2 SYGVNS. V is TRBV25-1 and J is TRBJ2-3; possibly TRBD2 for D (5 bases). The source is a male donor in good health and CMV-seronegative. Sequenced: PBMCs. The CDR3 nucleotides are TGTGCCAGCAGTGAAGGAGGTTTTACGGCGGCAGATACGCAGTATTTT. Its translation: CASSEGGFTAADTQYF.